Listed here is a single TCR beta chain. Its target is not known. Primers: 60 Vbeta forward and 13 Jbeta reverse. Only in-frame clones appear in the TCRdb table, and some are missing; sequencing was by immunoSEQ multiplex PCR. The sample includes some 100,000 clones, around 70% seen only once; the top ten take about 16%. This entry is derived from a study of cytomegalovirus exposure and HLA in healthy donors. Regarding the study as a whole: Previous analysis showed most TCR beta V segments were productive about 90% or about 30% of the time. Accounts indicate the classifier identified cytomegalovirus status with strong specificity and sensitivity.

CDR1 is LNHDA and CDR2 is SQIVND in the germline V gene (reference sequence). V dropped 5 bases and J dropped 11 bases, with 19 bases sitting between them. The CDR3 has 14 residues. The sequence was obtained from a woman aged 45-65 years in good health and CMV-seropositive. The J gene is TRBJ1-5, the V gene TRBV19, with D perhaps TRBD1 (6 bases). Source material: PBMCs. CDR3: CASSPSSATGSQHF. CDR3 in DNA: TGTGCCAGTAGTCCATCCTCAGCCACAGGGTCCCAGCATTTT.